The T cell receptor beta chain under discussion was sequenced for a study of T cell responses to AZD1222 COVID-19 vaccine. Study-level points and caveats: Donors, mostly white British, included more females; clonal diversity was possibly underestimated. Samples come after the peak T cell response, not at day 14.

Germline CDR1 is SEHNR and CDR2 is FQNEAQ (reference sequence). The CDR3 is 10 amino acids. Trimming took off 8 bases at V and 8 bases at J, with 6 bases between the two ends. Concerning this clone itself: Its antigen is still unknown.

The data were produced by immunoSEQ multiplex PCR, yet TCRdb's version contains in-frame clones alone and is incomplete. The table records about 100,000 clones, roughly nine tenths of them present only once. This clonotype originated in an adult in good health. The input for sequencing was peripheral blood, taken on day 0 of MenACWY control vaccination. This chain uses TRBV7-9 with TRBJ1-4; D gene ambiguous. The CDR3 nucleotides read TGTGCCAGCCTCGGGGAAAAACTGTTTTTT. Translating it yields CASLGEKLFF.